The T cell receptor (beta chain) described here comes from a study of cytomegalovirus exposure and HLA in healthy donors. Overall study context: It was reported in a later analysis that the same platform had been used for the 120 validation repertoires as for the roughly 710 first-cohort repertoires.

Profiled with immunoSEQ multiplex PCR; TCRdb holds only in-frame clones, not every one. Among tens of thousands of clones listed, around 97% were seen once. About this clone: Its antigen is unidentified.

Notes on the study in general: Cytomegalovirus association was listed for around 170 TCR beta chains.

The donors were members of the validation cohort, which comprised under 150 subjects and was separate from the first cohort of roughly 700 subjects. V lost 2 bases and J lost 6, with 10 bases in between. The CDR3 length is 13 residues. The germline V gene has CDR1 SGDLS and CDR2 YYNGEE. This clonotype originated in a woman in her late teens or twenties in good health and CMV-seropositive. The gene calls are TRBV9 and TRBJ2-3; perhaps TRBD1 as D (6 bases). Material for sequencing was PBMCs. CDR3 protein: CASSVRQEDTQYF. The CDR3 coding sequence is TGTGCCAGCAGCGTTCGACAGGAGGATACGCAGTATTTT. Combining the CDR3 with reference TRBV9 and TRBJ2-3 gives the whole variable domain DSGVTQTPKHLITATGQRVTLRCSPRSGDLSVYWYQQSLDQGLQFLIQYYNGEERAKGNILERFSAQQFPDLHSELNLSSLELGDSALYFCASSVRQEDTQYFGPGTRLTVL.